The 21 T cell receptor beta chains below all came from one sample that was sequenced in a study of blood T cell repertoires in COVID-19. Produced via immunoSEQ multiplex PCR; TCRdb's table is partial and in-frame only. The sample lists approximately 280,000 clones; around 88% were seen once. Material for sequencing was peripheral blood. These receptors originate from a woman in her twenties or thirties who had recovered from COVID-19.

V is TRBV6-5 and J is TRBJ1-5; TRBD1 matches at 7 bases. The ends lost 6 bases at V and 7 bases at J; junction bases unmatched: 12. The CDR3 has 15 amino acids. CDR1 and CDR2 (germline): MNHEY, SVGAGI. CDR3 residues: CASSYDTTGEQPQHF. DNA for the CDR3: TGTGCCAGCAGCTACGATACAACAGGGGAGCAGCCCCAGCATTTT.

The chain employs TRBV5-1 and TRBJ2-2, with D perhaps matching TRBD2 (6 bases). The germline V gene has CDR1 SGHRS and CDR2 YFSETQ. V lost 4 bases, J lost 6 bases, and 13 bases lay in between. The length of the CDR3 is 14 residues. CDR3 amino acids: CASSRDFHAGELFF. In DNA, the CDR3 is TGCGCCAGCAGCCGGGACTTCCACGCCGGGGAGCTGTTTTTT.

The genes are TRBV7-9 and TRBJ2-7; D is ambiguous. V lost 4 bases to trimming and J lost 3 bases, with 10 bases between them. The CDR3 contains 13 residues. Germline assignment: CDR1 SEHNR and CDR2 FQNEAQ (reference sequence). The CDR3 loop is CASSSGFNYEQYF. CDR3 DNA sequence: TGTGCCAGCAGCTCAGGATTCAACTACGAGCAGTACTTC.

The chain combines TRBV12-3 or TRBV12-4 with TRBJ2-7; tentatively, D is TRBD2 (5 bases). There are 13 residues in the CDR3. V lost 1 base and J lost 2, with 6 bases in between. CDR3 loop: CASSLGETYEQYF. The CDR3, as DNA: TGTGCCAGCAGTTTAGGGGAGACCTACGAGCAGTACTTC.

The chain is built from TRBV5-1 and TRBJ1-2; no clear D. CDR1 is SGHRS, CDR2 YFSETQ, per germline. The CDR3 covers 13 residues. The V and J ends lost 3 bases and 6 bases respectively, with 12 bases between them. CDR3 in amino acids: CASSSAGGDGYTF. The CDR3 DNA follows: TGCGCCAGCAGCTCAGCGGGCGGGGATGGCTACACCTTC.

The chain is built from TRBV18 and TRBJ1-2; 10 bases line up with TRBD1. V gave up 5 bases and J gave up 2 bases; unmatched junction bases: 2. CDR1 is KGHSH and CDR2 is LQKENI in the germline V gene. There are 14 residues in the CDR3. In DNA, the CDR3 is TGTGCCAGCTCATCGGGACAGGGGAACTATGGCTACACCTTC. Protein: CASSSGQGNYGYTF.

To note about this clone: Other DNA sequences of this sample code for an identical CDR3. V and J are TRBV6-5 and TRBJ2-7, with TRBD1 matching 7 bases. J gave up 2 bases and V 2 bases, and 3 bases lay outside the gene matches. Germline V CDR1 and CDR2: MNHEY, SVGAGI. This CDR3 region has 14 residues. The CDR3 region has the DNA TGTGCCAGCAGTTACCAGACAGGGCCCTACGAGCAGTACTTC. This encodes CASSYQTGPYEQYF.

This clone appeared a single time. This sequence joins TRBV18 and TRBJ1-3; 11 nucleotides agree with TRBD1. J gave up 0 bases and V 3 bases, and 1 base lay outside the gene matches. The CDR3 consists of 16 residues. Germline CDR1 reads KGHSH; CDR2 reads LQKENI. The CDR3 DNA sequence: TGTGCCAGCTCACCCGGGACAGGGGGCTCTGGAAACACCATATATTTT. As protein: CASSPGTGGSGNTIYF.

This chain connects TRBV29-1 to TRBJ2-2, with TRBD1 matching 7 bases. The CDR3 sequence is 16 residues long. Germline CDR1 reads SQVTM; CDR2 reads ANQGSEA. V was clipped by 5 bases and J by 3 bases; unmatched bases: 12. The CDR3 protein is CSVNPTGQAYTGELFF. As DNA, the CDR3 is TGCAGCGTTAACCCCACCGGACAGGCGTACACCGGGGAGCTGTTTTTT.

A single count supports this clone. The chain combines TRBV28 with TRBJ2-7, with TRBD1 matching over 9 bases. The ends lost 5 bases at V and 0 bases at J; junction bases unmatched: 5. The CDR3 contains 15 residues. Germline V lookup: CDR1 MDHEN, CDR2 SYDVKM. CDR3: CASSTRDRASYEQYF. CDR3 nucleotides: TGTGCCAGCAGTACCCGGGACAGGGCCTCCTACGAGCAGTACTTC.

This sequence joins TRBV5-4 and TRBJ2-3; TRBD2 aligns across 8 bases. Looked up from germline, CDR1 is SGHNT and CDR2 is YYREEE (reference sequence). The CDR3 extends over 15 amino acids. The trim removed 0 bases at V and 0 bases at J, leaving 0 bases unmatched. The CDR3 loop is CASSLASGSTDTQYF. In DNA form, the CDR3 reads TGTGCCAGCAGCTTGGCTAGCGGGAGCACAGATACGCAGTATTTT. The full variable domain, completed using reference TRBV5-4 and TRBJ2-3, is ETGVTQSPTHLIKTRGQQVTLRCSSQSGHNTVSWYQQALGQGPQFIFQYYREEENGRGNFPPRFSGLQFPNYSSELNVNALELDDSALYLCASSLASGSTDTQYFGPGTRLTVL.

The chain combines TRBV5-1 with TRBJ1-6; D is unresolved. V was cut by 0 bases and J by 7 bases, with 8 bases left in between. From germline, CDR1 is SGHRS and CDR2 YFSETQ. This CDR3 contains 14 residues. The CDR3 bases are TGCGCCAGCAGCTTGGGCTCCGGGAATTCACCCCTCCACTTT. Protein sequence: CASSLGSGNSPLHF.

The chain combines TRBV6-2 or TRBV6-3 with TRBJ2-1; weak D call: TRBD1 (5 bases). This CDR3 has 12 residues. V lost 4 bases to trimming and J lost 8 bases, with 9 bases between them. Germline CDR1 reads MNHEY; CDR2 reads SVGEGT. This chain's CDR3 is CASSSQGDEQFF. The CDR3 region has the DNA TGTGCCAGCAGTTCGCAGGGCGATGAGCAGTTCTTC.

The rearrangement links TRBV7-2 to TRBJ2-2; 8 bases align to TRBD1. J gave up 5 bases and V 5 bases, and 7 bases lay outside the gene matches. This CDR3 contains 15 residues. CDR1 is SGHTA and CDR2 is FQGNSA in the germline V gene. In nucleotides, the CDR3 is TGTGCCAGCAGCCCAAGACAGGGGAGGACCGGGGAGCTGTTTTTT. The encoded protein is CASSPRQGRTGELFF.

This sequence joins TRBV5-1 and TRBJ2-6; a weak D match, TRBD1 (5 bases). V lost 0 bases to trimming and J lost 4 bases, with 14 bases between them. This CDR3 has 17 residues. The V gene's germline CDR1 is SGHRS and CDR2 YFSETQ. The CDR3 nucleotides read TGCGCCAGCAGCTTGGACTCTCTGGGGCTAGGGGCCAACGTCCTGACTTTC. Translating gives CASSLDSLGLGANVLTF.

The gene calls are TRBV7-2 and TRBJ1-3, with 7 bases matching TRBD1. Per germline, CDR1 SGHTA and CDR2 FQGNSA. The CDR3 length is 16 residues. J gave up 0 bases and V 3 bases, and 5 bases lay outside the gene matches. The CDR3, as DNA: TGTGCCAGCAGCTTTGGACAGGCCGACTCTGGAAACACCATATATTTT. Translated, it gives CASSFGQADSGNTIYF.

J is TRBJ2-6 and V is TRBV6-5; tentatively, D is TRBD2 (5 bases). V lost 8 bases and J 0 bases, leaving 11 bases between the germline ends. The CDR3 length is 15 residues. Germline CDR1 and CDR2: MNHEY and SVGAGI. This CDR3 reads CASSDGNSGANVLTF. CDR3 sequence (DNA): TGTGCCAGCTCAGACGGGAACTCTGGGGCCAACGTCCTGACTTTC.

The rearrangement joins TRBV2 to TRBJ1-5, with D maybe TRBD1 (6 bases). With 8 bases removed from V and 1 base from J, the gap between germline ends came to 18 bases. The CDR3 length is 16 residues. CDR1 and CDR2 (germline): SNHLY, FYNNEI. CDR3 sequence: CASGGTLWESNQPQHF. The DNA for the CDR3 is TGTGCCAGCGGTGGGACATTATGGGAAAGCAATCAGCCCCAGCATTTT. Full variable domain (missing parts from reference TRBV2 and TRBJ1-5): EPEVTQTPSHQVTQMGQEVILRCVPISNHLYFYWYRQILGQKVEFLVSFYNNEISEKSEIFDDQFSVERPDGSNFTLKIRSTKLEDSAMYFCASGGTLWESNQPQHFGDGTRLSIL.

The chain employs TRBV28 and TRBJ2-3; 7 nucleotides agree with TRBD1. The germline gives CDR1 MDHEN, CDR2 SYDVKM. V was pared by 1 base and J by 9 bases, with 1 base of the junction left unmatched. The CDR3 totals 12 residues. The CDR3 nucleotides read TGTGCCAGCAGTTTATCACAGGGGACGCAGTATTTT. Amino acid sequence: CASSLSQGTQYF.

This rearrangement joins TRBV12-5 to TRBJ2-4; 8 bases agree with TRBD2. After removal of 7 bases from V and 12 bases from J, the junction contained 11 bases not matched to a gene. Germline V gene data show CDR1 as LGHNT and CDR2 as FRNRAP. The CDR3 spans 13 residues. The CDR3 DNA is TGTGCTAGTGCCCCGGGGGGGAGCCCCACTCAGTACTTC. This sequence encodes CASAPGGSPTQYF.

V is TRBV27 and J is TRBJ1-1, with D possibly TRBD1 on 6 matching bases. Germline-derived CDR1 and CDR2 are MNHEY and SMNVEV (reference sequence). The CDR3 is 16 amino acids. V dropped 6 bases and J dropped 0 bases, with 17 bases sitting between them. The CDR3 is CASSPRVGAMNTEAFF. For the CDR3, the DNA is TGTGCCAGCAGCCCACGGGTGGGGGCCATGAACACTGAAGCTTTCTTT.